Below are 32 T cell receptor beta chains sequenced from a single sample in a study of blood T cell repertoires in COVID-19. Sequencing was performed with immunoSEQ multiplex PCR; in TCRdb, only in-frame clones are kept and a portion is missing. The sample records 120,000 or so clones, about 92% being singletons. The sample taken for sequencing was peripheral blood. Receptors were obtained from a man aged 50-59 years with active COVID-19.

The J gene is TRBJ2-5, the V gene TRBV7-8, with D tentatively TRBD2 (5 bases). The CDR3 has 15 amino acids. V was shortened by 6 bases and J by 5 bases, with 19 bases between the two germline ends. In germline, CDR1 is SGHVS, CDR2 FQNEAQ. The CDR3 spells CASRSEGAATETQYF. For the CDR3, the DNA is TGTGCCAGCAGGAGCGAGGGCGCCGCGACGGAGACCCAGTACTTC.

This sequence joins TRBV6-1 and TRBJ2-3; maybe TRBD1 (5 bases). V gave up 2 bases and J gave up 1 base, with 13 bases separating them. CDR3 length: 16 residues. CDR1 MNHNS and CDR2 SASEGT come from the germline V gene. CDR3 nucleotide sequence: TGTGCCAGCAGTGAAAGGGGTAGCCCCCGCACAGATACGCAGTATTTT. Its protein product is CASSERGSPRTDTQYF.

Here the CDR3 reads CASSLDRQGNTEAFF. CDR3 in DNA: TGTGCCAGCAGCTTAGATCGTCAGGGGAACACTGAAGCTTTCTTT. The chain couples TRBV11-2 to TRBJ1-1, with D perhaps TRBD1 (5 bases). V was cut by 0 bases and J by 1 base, with 9 bases left in between. The CDR3 is made up of 15 amino acids. The germline CDR1 and CDR2 sequences are SGHAT and FQNNGV.

The chain recombines TRBV5-1 with TRBJ2-3, with 10 nucleotides matching TRBD2. Trimming took 7 bases from V and 6 from J; bases not matched to a gene: 8. Germline values: CDR1 SGHRS, CDR2 YFSETQ. The CDR3 totals 14 residues. CDR3: CASEIAGGTDTQYF. DNA of the CDR3: TGCGCCAGCGAAATAGCGGGAGGAACCGATACGCAGTATTTT. Full variable domain (remainder filled in from reference TRBV5-1 and TRBJ2-3): KAGVTQTPRYLIKTRGQQVTLSCSPISGHRSVSWYQQTPGQGLQFLFEYFSETQRNKGNFPGRFSGRQFSNSRSEMNVSTLELGDSALYLCASEIAGGTDTQYFGPGTRLTVL.

The rearrangement joins TRBV7-3 to TRBJ2-3; 9 nucleotides line up with TRBD1. Germline loops: CDR1 SGHTA, CDR2 FQGTGA. J was trimmed by 3 bases and V by 5 bases; bases with no gene match: 6. This CDR3 contains 15 residues. CDR3 protein: CASSPKQGATDTQYF. The CDR3 nucleotides are TGTGCCAGCAGCCCAAAACAGGGGGCTACAGATACGCAGTATTTT.

This clone came up a few times. The rearrangement links TRBV6-6 to TRBJ1-5; no reliable D call. The CDR3 has 11 residues. Between the trimmed V and J ends, which lost 6 bases and 7 bases, there was a span of 7 bases. Germline V gene data show CDR1 as MNHNY and CDR2 as SVGAGI (reference sequence). CDR3 sequence: CASSTGQPQHF. The CDR3 DNA follows: TGTGCCAGCAGCACCGGGCAGCCCCAGCATTTT.

The chain carries TRBV6-5 and TRBJ2-7; a possible D gene is TRBD2 (6 bases). Germline lookup yields CDR1 MNHEY and CDR2 SVGAGI. Between the trimmed V and J ends, which lost 2 bases and 5 bases, there was a span of 10 bases. The CDR3 is made up of 13 amino acids. CDR3 nucleotides: TGTGCCAGCAGTTACGGTCCGGGGGACGAGCAGTACGTC. This encodes CASSYGPGDEQYV.

With respect to this clone: Other DNA sequences in the sample encode the same CDR3. CDR3 amino acids: CATSDFSNEQFF. The CDR3, as DNA: TGTGCCACCAGTGATTTCAGTAATGAGCAGTTCTTC. The chain recombines TRBV24-1 with TRBJ2-1; D unclear. Germline V CDR1 and CDR2: KGHDR, SFDVKD. Deletions cut 1 base from V and 7 bases from J, with 4 bases between. CDR3 length: 12 residues.

J is TRBJ1-1 and V is TRBV18, with D possibly TRBD1 on 6 matching bases. Trimming pared 4 bases from V and 2 bases from J, leaving 11 bases between. Germline V gives CDR1 KGHSH, CDR2 LQKENI. The CDR3 consists of 14 residues. CDR3 amino acids: CASSQDRTNTEAFF. The CDR3 coding sequence is TGTGCCAGCTCACAAGACAGGACCAACACTGAAGCTTTCTTT.

The V gene is TRBV6-6, the J gene TRBJ1-2, with a tentative D call TRBD1 (5 bases). The CDR3 length is 15 residues. V lost 6 bases to trimming and J lost 1 base, with 15 bases between them. CDR1 is MNHNY and CDR2 is SVGAGI in the germline V gene (reference sequence). The CDR3 spells CASSSGTGYNYGYTF. The CDR3 DNA reads TGTGCCAGCAGCTCCGGGACTGGATATAACTATGGCTACACCTTC.

The gene calls are TRBV6-1 and TRBJ2-3; D may be TRBD1 (6 bases). The CDR3 has 16 residues. Germline-derived CDR1 and CDR2 are MNHNS and SASEGT. V was trimmed by 1 base and J by 1 base, leaving 12 bases between them. CDR3 sequence reads: CASSEGRGGGTDTQYF. The CDR3 bases are TGTGCCAGCAGTGAAGGACGAGGGGGTGGCACAGATACGCAGTATTTT.

This chain joins TRBV15 and TRBJ2-7; D gene ambiguous. V lost 0 bases and J 0 bases, leaving 6 bases between the germline ends. Germline V CDR1 and CDR2: LNHNV, YYDKDF (reference sequence). The CDR3 has 14 residues. Written as DNA, the CDR3 is TGTGCCACCAGCAGAGAGCACAACTCCTACGAGCAGTACGTC. Translating it yields CATSREHNSYEQYV.

This clone appeared a few times. The chain uses TRBV6-5 and TRBJ2-5, with D possibly TRBD1 on 6 matching bases. CDR1 is MNHEY, CDR2 SVGAGI, per germline. This CDR3 has 15 residues. V was pared by 6 bases and J by 2 bases, with 16 bases between. For the CDR3, the DNA is TGTGCCAGCAGCATCCGAGGGCAGGGGCAAGAGACCCAGTACTTC. Encoded protein: CASSIRGQGQETQYF.

The V call is TRBV6-1, the J call TRBJ2-7, with D perhaps matching TRBD1 (6 bases). Trimming pared 2 bases from V and 9 bases from J, leaving 29 bases between. Germline CDR1 and CDR2: MNHNS and SASEGT. This CDR3 is 18 amino acids long. The CDR3 nucleotides are TGTGCCAGCAGTGAAATTCGAGATGGCAGGGGACACCTACGAGGGCAGTACTTC. Translation gives CASSEIRDGRGHLRGQYF.

This clone was observed a few times. The chain links TRBV5-5 to TRBJ1-1; D is uncertain. V was pared by 2 bases and J by 5 bases, with 7 bases between. The CDR3 is made up of 12 amino acids. Germline values: CDR1 SGHKS, CDR2 YYEKEE (reference sequence). CDR3 sequence: CASSFGETEAFF. Here the CDR3 DNA reads TGTGCCAGCAGCTTCGGAGAAACTGAAGCTTTCTTT.

The V and J genes are TRBV6-1 and TRBJ2-6; no firm D call. The germline V and J ends were trimmed by 1 base and 2 bases, with 6 bases remaining between them. CDR3 length: 15 residues. Germline lookup yields CDR1 MNHNS and CDR2 SASEGT. CDR3 in amino acids: CASSEGSAGANVLTF. The DNA of the CDR3 is TGTGCCAGCAGTGAAGGATCAGCTGGGGCCAACGTCCTGACTTTC.

This chain links TRBV21-1 with TRBJ2-1; the table gives TRBD1 as D, unverified against the DNA. TRBV21-1 is listed as a pseudogene. The CDR3 runs 17 residues. For the CDR3, the DNA is TGTGCCAGCAGCAAATCCGGGACAGGTAAACTTCACCATGAGCAGTTCTTC. Protein: CASSKSGTGKLHHEQFF.

The chain is built from TRBV5-1 and TRBJ2-1, with TRBD2 matching 9 bases. The CDR3 length is 18 residues. Germline V gene sequence: CDR1 SGHRS, CDR2 YFSETQ. J was trimmed by 2 bases and V by 4 bases; bases with no gene match: 13. CDR3 amino acids: CASSRGTSSWETYNEQFF. As DNA, the CDR3 is TGCGCCAGCAGCCGAGGGACTAGCTCTTGGGAAACCTACAATGAGCAGTTCTTC.

This chain links TRBV18 with TRBJ1-4; TRBD1 agrees at 10 bases. Per the germline V gene, CDR1 is KGHSH and CDR2 is LQKENI. This CDR3 contains 16 residues. V dropped 3 bases and J dropped 0; count of bases not matched to a gene: 1. Here the CDR3 reads CASSPTGGSTNEKLFF. The CDR3 region has the DNA TGTGCCAGCTCACCGACAGGGGGCTCAACTAATGAAAAACTGTTTTTT.

DNA for the CDR3: TGTGCCAGCAGGGCGGCGACAGGCCCCCAAGAGACCCAGTACTTC. It translates to CASRAATGPQETQYF. The chain is built from TRBV2 and TRBJ2-5; tentatively, D is TRBD1 (6 bases). Germline V gene lookup returns CDR1 SNHLY and CDR2 FYNNEI. V shed 6 bases and J shed 1 base, with 15 bases lying between them. The CDR3 consists of 15 residues.

J is TRBJ2-3 and V is TRBV19, with 11 bases aligning to TRBD1. The CDR3 length is 16 residues. With 6 bases clipped from V and 4 bases from J, the junction kept 9 bases outside the gene matches. Germline assignment: CDR1 LNHDA and CDR2 SQIVND (reference sequence). CDR3 bases: TGTGCCAGTAGCTCAGGGACAGGGGGGAGTCCAGATACGCAGTATTTT. Its protein is CASSSGTGGSPDTQYF.

The gene calls are TRBV18 and TRBJ1-6; TRBD1 agrees at 10 bases. After removal of 5 bases from V and 6 bases from J, the junction contained 7 bases not matched to a gene. The CDR3 consists of 16 residues. Germline lookup yields CDR1 KGHSH and CDR2 LQKENI. This chain's CDR3 is CASSSSRQGANSPLHF. CDR3 in DNA: TGTGCCAGCTCATCCTCAAGACAGGGGGCTAATTCACCCCTCCACTTT.

The chain carries TRBV18 and TRBJ1-1; maybe TRBD1 (5 bases). Looked up from germline, CDR1 is KGHSH and CDR2 is LQKENI. Deletions cut 3 bases from V and 2 bases from J, with 10 bases between. The CDR3 is made up of 14 amino acids. CDR3 sequence: CASSPDNRNTEAFF. The CDR3, as DNA: TGTGCCAGCTCACCGGACAATAGAAACACTGAAGCTTTCTTT.

This clone has only one observation. V is TRBV28 and J is TRBJ2-3; TRBD1 aligns across 8 bases. The CDR3 loop spans 16 amino acids. V trimming: 5 bases; J trimming: 4 bases; junction bases outside the gene matches: 11. CDR1 is MDHEN, CDR2 SYDVKM, per germline. The CDR3 region has the DNA TGTGCCAGCAGTCCCGACAGGGGCCTCAGGGCAGATACGCAGTATTTT. Amino acid sequence: CASSPDRGLRADTQYF.

The V call is TRBV6-6, the J call TRBJ2-2; D is ambiguous. The CDR3 extends over 13 amino acids. Germline loops: CDR1 MNHNY, CDR2 SVGAGI (reference sequence). The V gene lost 2 bases and the J gene lost 6 bases, with 7 bases spanning the gap. The CDR3 spells CASSYGEAGELFF. The CDR3 region has the DNA TGTGCCAGCAGTTACGGCGAGGCCGGGGAGCTGTTTTTT.

This chain links TRBV24-1 with TRBJ2-1, with 7 bases lining up with TRBD2. This CDR3 has 18 amino acids. The ends lost 0 bases at V and 1 base at J; junction bases unmatched: 8. Per the germline V gene, CDR1 is KGHDR and CDR2 is SFDVKD. The CDR3 DNA is TGTGCCACCAGTGATTTGCAGGGCAGAGCGGGGTCCTACAATGAGCAGTTCTTC. Its translation is CATSDLQGRAGSYNEQFF.

The CDR3 region has the DNA TGTGCCAGCAGCTTAGATCTTTCGGTCACTGAAGCTTTCTTT. Protein product: CASSLDLSVTEAFF. The chain recombines TRBV7-9 with TRBJ1-1; D not resolved. The CDR3 contains 14 residues. Trimming shortened V by 1 base and J by 4 bases, and 10 bases separated the two germline ends. The germline V gene has CDR1 SEHNR and CDR2 FQNEAQ (reference sequence).

The chain combines TRBV6-5 with TRBJ1-2, with D possibly matching TRBD1 (5 bases). The CDR3 extends over 13 amino acids. Trimming pared 5 bases from V and 11 bases from J, leaving 18 bases between. CDR1 is MNHEY, CDR2 SVGAGI, per germline. DNA for the CDR3: TGTGCCAGCAGTCGAACGGGGGGGTGGAAATACACCTTC. This encodes CASSRTGGWKYTF.

The rearrangement links TRBV10-3 to TRBJ2-6; D unclear. CDR1 and CDR2 from the germline V gene are ENHRY and SYGVKD. CDR3 size: 11 residues. CDR3 in amino acids: CVRAGANVLTF. CDR3 DNA: TGTGTACGGGCTGGGGCCAACGTCCTGACTTTC.

This sequence joins TRBV7-8 and TRBJ2-5, with a tentative D call TRBD2 (6 bases). The CDR3 totals 15 residues. V was pared by 6 bases and J by 4 bases, with 18 bases between. CDR1 and CDR2 (germline): SGHVS, FQNEAQ. CDR3 protein: CASSLRASETETQYF. CDR3 nucleotides: TGTGCCAGCAGTCTAAGGGCTAGCGAAACAGAGACCCAGTACTTC.

The V gene is TRBV18, the J gene TRBJ2-5; 14 bases agree with TRBD2. This CDR3 comprises 22 residues. Trimming removed 1 base from V and 4 bases from J; junction bases left unmatched: 20. CDR1 and CDR2 from the germline V gene are KGHSH and LQKENI. This chain's CDR3 is CASSPLVGTSGSHETSGETQYF. DNA for the CDR3: TGTGCCAGCTCACCACTCGTTGGGACTAGCGGGAGTCACGAAACCTCCGGAGAGACCCAGTACTTC.

The rearrangement uses TRBV13 and TRBJ2-1; 8 bases are shared with TRBD1. Unmatched junction bases numbered 8, after V lost 0 bases and J lost 4 bases. The CDR3 contains 17 residues. CDR1 and CDR2 (germline): PRHDT, FYEKMQ (reference sequence). The CDR3 DNA follows: TGTGCCAGCAGCTTAGGGACAACAGGGGGGTATTACAATGAGCAGTTCTTC. Protein product: CASSLGTTGGYYNEQFF.